A single sample gave rise to the 20 T cell receptor beta chains below, sequenced in a study of PD-L1 blockade in urothelial cancer. The time point: pretreatment peripheral blood. Clones were sequenced by immunoSEQ multiplex PCR, and TCRdb holds only the in-frame ones, with some missing. The repertoire holds nearly 45,000 clones, with approximately 90% as singletons. This material consisted of PBMCs, taken around atezolizumab (anti-PD-L1) treatment. Receptor source: a donor aged 40 or over with urothelial cancer.

V and J are TRBV18 and TRBJ1-3; D is unclear. CDR1 is KGHSH and CDR2 is LQKENI in the germline V gene. The CDR3 totals 15 residues. V dropped 2 bases and J dropped 4 bases, with 12 bases sitting between them. The CDR3 DNA reads as TGTGCCAGCTCACCAGTGGCGGGTTTCGGAAACACCATATATTTT. This codes for CASSPVAGFGNTIYF.

The rearrangement links TRBV18 to TRBJ2-7, with D possibly being TRBD1 (5 bases). The CDR3 sequence is 16 residues long. From germline, CDR1 is KGHSH and CDR2 LQKENI. Trimming stripped 3 bases from V and 4 bases from J, with 19 bases between. The CDR3 nucleotides read TGTGCCAGCTCACCCAGTTTGGGCAGGGTTTTGTACGAGCAGTACTTC. This encodes CASSPSLGRVLYEQYF.

V and J are TRBV7-9 and TRBJ2-7; 7 bases are a match to TRBD1. J was trimmed by 0 bases and V by 8 bases; bases with no gene match: 10. This CDR3 has 15 residues. Germline V gene data show CDR1 as SEHNR and CDR2 as FQNEAQ (reference sequence). CDR3 residues: CASQMTGLSSYEQYF. The CDR3 coding sequence is TGTGCCAGCCAGATGACAGGGCTGAGCTCCTACGAGCAGTACTTC. Full variable domain (rest looked up from reference TRBV7-9 and TRBJ2-7): DTGVSQNPRHKITKRGQNVTFRCDPISEHNRLYWYRQTLGQGPEFLTYFQNEAQLEKSRLLSDRFSAERPKGSFSTLEIQRTEQGDSAMYLCASQMTGLSSYEQYFGPGTRLTVT.

A single count supports this clone. The chain combines TRBV27 with TRBJ1-2, with a possible D match to TRBD1 (5 bases). V was clipped by 0 bases and J by 3 bases, with 14 bases between them. Germline values: CDR1 MNHEY, CDR2 SMNVEV (reference sequence). CDR3 length: 16 residues. The CDR3 DNA reads as TGTGCCAGCAGTTTATCTCCCCGGGGGGGTGACTATGGCTACACCTTC. It translates to CASSLSPRGGDYGYTF.

The chain has TRBV4-3 and TRBJ2-1, with TRBD2 matching 8 bases. With 0 bases clipped from V and 2 bases from J, the junction kept 12 bases outside the gene matches. CDR3 length: 19 amino acids. CDR1 LGHNA and CDR2 YSLEER come from the germline V gene. The CDR3 loop reads CASSQDSGGPFPAYNEQFF. CDR3 DNA: TGCGCCAGCAGCCAAGATTCGGGAGGGCCGTTTCCTGCCTACAATGAGCAGTTCTTC.

This chain connects TRBV6-7 to TRBJ2-3; the D gene is possibly TRBD2 (6 bases). TRBV6-7 is assigned to the ORF class and has an uncertain function. The germline V and J ends were trimmed by 7 bases and 2 bases, with 19 bases remaining between them. CDR3 length: 16 amino acids. The CDR3 DNA reads TGTGCCAGCAAAAAGGAGGGTCCTACACTCACAGATACGCAGTATTTT. Translation gives CASKKEGPTLTDTQYF.

The CDR3 reads CASSVTAANTEAFF. The CDR3 DNA sequence: TGCGCCAGCAGTGTTACAGCGGCGAACACTGAAGCTTTCTTT. The gene calls are TRBV10-2 and TRBJ1-1; D gene unclear. Per germline, CDR1 WSHSY and CDR2 SAAADI. Trimming removed 4 bases at V and 1 base at J, with 10 bases between. CDR3 length: 14 residues.

The chain links TRBV5-1 to TRBJ2-2; 13 nucleotides agree with TRBD2. Germline values: CDR1 SGHRS, CDR2 YFSETQ. The length of the CDR3 is 18 residues. V shed 6 bases and J 1 base; nucleotides not matched to a gene: 9. The CDR3 sequence: CASTQTSGRAGNTGELFF. The CDR3 DNA is TGCGCCAGCACCCAAACTAGCGGGAGGGCCGGGAACACCGGGGAGCTGTTTTTT.

The V call is TRBV18, the J call TRBJ1-1; the match to TRBD1 covers 7 bases. CDR3 length: 14 residues. V shed 3 bases and J 4 bases; nucleotides not matched to a gene: 5. CDR1 and CDR2 (germline): KGHSH, LQKENI. Here the CDR3 DNA reads TGTGCCAGCTCACCTCGACAGGGTGTCACTGAAGCTTTCTTT. Amino acid sequence: CASSPRQGVTEAFF.

V gene TRBV4-2 combines with J gene TRBJ2-3; 7 nucleotides line up with TRBD2. CDR3 size: 17 residues. In germline, CDR1 is LGHNA, CDR2 YNFKEQ. The V gene end was trimmed by 1 base and the J gene end by 4 bases; junction bases not matched to a gene: 11. CDR3 amino acids: CASSQGGGLKAPDTQYF. The CDR3 DNA sequence: TGTGCCAGCAGCCAAGGGGGGGGACTGAAGGCCCCAGATACGCAGTATTTT.

The chain joins TRBV27 to TRBJ1-1; TRBD1 agrees at 7 bases. Germline CDR1 MNHEY, CDR2 SMNVEV (reference sequence). Trimming at V came to 7 bases and at J to 6 bases, leaving 11 bases not matched to a gene. The CDR3 is made up of 14 amino acids. This CDR3 reads CASTPGDSAAEAFF. The CDR3 DNA reads as TGTGCCAGCACTCCCGGGGACAGCGCTGCTGAAGCTTTCTTT.

This clone is classed as medium-sized. V usage is TRBV7-9 and J usage is TRBJ2-5; a possible D gene is TRBD2 (6 bases). This CDR3 has 14 amino acids. Trimming left V 5 bases short and J 5 bases short, with 15 bases between. Germline CDR1 is SEHNR and CDR2 is FQNEAQ (reference sequence). CDR3 sequence (DNA): TGTGCCAGCAGCCAAACTCCACGGGGGGAGACCCAGTACTTC. Protein product: CASSQTPRGETQYF.

This chain joins TRBV14 and TRBJ1-4; tentative D call: TRBD1 (6 bases). The V gene lost 4 bases and the J gene lost 5 bases, with 8 bases spanning the gap. This CDR3 comprises 13 residues. In germline, CDR1 is SGHDN, CDR2 FVKESK. The CDR3 coding sequence is TGTGCCAGCAGCCGAGGGGGAAATGAAAAACTGTTTTTT. It yields the protein CASSRGGNEKLFF.

The chain couples TRBV6-4 to TRBJ2-1; possibly TRBD2 for D (6 bases). Looked up from germline, CDR1 is MRHNA and CDR2 is SNTAGT. The V and J ends lost 6 bases and 4 bases respectively, with 16 bases between them. The CDR3 spans 15 residues. CDR3 region: CASSPGVAEYNEQFF. The DNA of the CDR3 is TGTGCCAGCAGCCCCGGGGTAGCGGAATACAATGAGCAGTTCTTC.

This clone has more than one count but fewer than ten. The V and J genes are TRBV4-3 and TRBJ2-7; possible D gene TRBD2, 5 bases. The CDR3 extends over 15 amino acids. Per germline, CDR1 LGHNA and CDR2 YSLEER. V was pared by 1 base and J by 1 base, with 11 bases between. The CDR3 DNA sequence: TGCGCCAGCAGCCAAGGGAGGCAGATGTCCTACGAGCAGTACTTC. This gives the protein CASSQGRQMSYEQYF.

This clone was picked up one time. V usage is TRBV7-8 and J usage is TRBJ1-5, with 9 nucleotides matching TRBD1. Germline CDR1 is SGHVS and CDR2 is FQNEAQ. Unmatched junction bases numbered 9, after V lost 5 bases and J lost 7 bases. The CDR3 is 15 residues long. The CDR3: CASSPTGGAGQPQHF. The CDR3 nucleotides read TGTGCCAGCAGCCCCACAGGGGGCGCGGGGCAGCCCCAGCATTTT. Full variable domain (rest looked up from reference TRBV7-8 and TRBJ1-5): GAGVSQSPRYKVAKRGQDVALRCDPISGHVSLFWYQQALGQGPEFLTYFQNEAQLDKSGLPSDRFFAERPEGSVSTLKIQRTQQEDSAVYLCASSPTGGAGQPQHFGDGTRLSIL.

The rearrangement links TRBV19 to TRBJ2-1; 13 bases are a match to TRBD2. Trimming removed 6 bases from V and 4 bases from J; junction bases left unmatched: 6. CDR3 length: 16 residues. Per germline, CDR1 LNHDA and CDR2 SQIVND (reference sequence). The CDR3 nucleotides are TGTGCCAGTAGACTAGCGGGAGGGCCCTCATACAATGAGCAGTTCTTC. Its protein product is CASRLAGGPSYNEQFF.

The rearrangement links TRBV5-4 to TRBJ2-3; maybe TRBD2 (7 bases). This CDR3 is 15 amino acids long. Per the germline V gene, CDR1 is SGHNT and CDR2 is YYREEE (reference sequence). V lost 6 bases and J lost 1, with 15 bases in between. CDR3 loop: CASTLGGGGTDTQYF. The DNA of the CDR3 is TGTGCCAGCACCCTGGGAGGGGGAGGCACAGATACGCAGTATTTT.

The sample holds one count of this clone. The chain uses TRBV4-3 and TRBJ2-7, with TRBD2 matching over 10 bases. Trimming at V came to 0 bases and at J to 8 bases, leaving 10 bases not matched to a gene. There are 16 residues in the CDR3. From germline, CDR1 is LGHNA and CDR2 YSLEER. The CDR3 here is CASSQDSSSGSGKQYF. CDR3 DNA: TGCGCCAGCAGCCAAGATTCGTCTAGCGGGAGTGGAAAGCAGTACTTC.

The chain recombines TRBV28 with TRBJ2-7, with TRBD2 identical over 11 bases. The length of the CDR3 is 15 residues. Germline V gene sequence: CDR1 MDHEN, CDR2 SYDVKM. J gave up 9 bases and V 3 bases, and 10 bases lay outside the gene matches. CDR3 DNA sequence: TGTGCCAGCAGTTTGGGGACTAGCGGCCCCAAGGTGCAGTACTTC. It translates to CASSLGTSGPKVQYF. Based on the CDR3 plus reference TRBV28 and TRBJ2-7, the full variable domain is DVKVTQSSRYLVKRTGEKVFLECVQDMDHENMFWYRQDPGLGLRLIYFSYDVKMKEKGDIPEGYSVSREKKERFSLILESASTNQTSMYLCASSLGTSGPKVQYFGPGTRLTVT.